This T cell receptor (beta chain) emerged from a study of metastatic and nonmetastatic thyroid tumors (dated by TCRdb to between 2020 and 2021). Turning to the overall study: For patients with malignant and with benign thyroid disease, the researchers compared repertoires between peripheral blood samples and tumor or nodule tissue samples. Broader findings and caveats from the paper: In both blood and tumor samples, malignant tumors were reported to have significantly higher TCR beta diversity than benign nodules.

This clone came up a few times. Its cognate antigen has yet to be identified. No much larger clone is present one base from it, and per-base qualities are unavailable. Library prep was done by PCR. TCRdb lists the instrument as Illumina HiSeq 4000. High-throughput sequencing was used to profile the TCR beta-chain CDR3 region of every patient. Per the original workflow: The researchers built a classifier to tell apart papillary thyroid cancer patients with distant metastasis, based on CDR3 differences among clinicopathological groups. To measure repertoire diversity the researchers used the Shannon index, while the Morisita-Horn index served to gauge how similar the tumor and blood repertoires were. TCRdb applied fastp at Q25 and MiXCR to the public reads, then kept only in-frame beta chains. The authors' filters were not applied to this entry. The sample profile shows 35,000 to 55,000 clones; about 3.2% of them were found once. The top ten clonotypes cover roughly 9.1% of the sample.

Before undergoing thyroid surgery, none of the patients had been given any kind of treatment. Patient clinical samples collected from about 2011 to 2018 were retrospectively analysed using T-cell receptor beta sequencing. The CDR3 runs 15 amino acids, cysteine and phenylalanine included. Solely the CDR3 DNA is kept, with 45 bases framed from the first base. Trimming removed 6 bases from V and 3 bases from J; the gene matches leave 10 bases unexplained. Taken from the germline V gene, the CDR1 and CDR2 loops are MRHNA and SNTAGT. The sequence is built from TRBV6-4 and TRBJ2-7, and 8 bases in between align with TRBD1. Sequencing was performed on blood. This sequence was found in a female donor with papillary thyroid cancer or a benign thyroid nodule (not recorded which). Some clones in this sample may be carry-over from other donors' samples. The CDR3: CASRPGQGSVYEQYF. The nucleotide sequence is TGTGCCAGCAGACCAGGACAGGGTTCCGTCTACGAGCAGTACTTC.